A single T cell receptor beta chain is shown here with its context. What antigen it recognizes has not been identified. Per-nucleotide qualities are absent, and no much larger clonotype sits a single base away. The entry originates in a study of cytomegalovirus exposure and HLA in healthy donors (TCRdb year 2017). With regard to the full study: According to an earlier analysis of several hundred of the donors, 150 million to 200 million T cells yielded 117 million unique TCR beta sequences and about 280 Gb of sequence data. Roughly 300 gigabases of sequencing data and tens of millions of unique TCR sequences were included in an early release covering around 600 HLA-typed donors. Among the 398 genotyped donors, approximately 82% belonged to the genetic ancestry cluster associated with self-reported Caucasian donors. The study aimed to test whether cataloging public T cell receptors could reveal signatures of past pathogen exposure. Using immunosequencing, the study profiled T cell repertoires from roughly 650 subjects and related those repertoires to cytomegalovirus serostatus. In addition to the first cohort of 666 subjects, a separate validation cohort of 120 different subjects was used. To predict cytomegalovirus infection status, the study combined high-throughput TCR immunosequencing, statistical association of individual TCRs with disease status, and machine learning. A later analysis re-examined previously published TCR beta repertoires from over 500 donors and added high-resolution HLA genotyping to investigate patterns of TCR occurrence. Rather than using new phenotypic data, the later analysis identified candidate immune exposures from TCR beta sequences and from how often those sequences occurred across donors. In an earlier analysis of 587 of the donors, high-throughput TCR beta sequencing was used to judge whether each TCR beta V gene segment behaved as functional or pseudogenic. Donor age, sex, ethnicity and CMV serostatus were collected together with the repertoire data. Genome-wide SNP genotypes for about 65% of the 666 donors were used in a later genetic analysis, which treated that subset as a discovery cohort. All discovery cohort repertoires had been generated using a single sequencing platform. HLA typing covered class I and class II loci at four-digit resolution. The number of typed donors differed by locus: roughly 620-640 for A, B, C, DRB1 and DQB1; approximately 520 for DQA1; 606 for DPA1; and some 470 for DPB1. Because of strong linkage in the cohort, roughly five DR-DQ haplotypes were treated as single units for association and clustering. Among over 350 genotyped donors of the cohort, an average of about 240,000 unique TCR beta nucleotide sequences were sequenced per donor, 15% to 20% of them non-productive. What the research found in general, with its limitations: Because HLA typing was missing for some donors at each locus, association tests included only the typed subset. A later analysis associated 15,000 to 20,000 TCR beta sequences with specific HLA alleles at a false discovery rate of 0.05. The authors suggested that the approach could potentially be generalized to other disease states and immunological phenotypes. A group of highly shared sequence variants was considered likely to be a technical artifact of the sequencing pipeline. The study listed 150 to 200 TCR beta chains as associated with cytomegalovirus. Assigning TCR associations to individual alleles was difficult when HLA alleles, especially DR and DQ, strongly co-occurred. A few of the identified cytomegalovirus-associated TCR beta chains were confirmed in vitro to be specific for cytomegalovirus antigens. In both the original and validation cohorts, the classifier was reported to diagnose cytomegalovirus status with high specificity and sensitivity. While some public TCRs were present in many individuals, most TCR sequences turned up only very rarely across donors. In a later genetic analysis, fewer N-insertions in productive TCRs were reported among donors in an Asian-associated ancestry cluster than the approximately 630-donor mean. For the cohort, immune exposure information was limited to CMV serostatus. The presence/absence analyses assumed that sequencing depth was roughly uniform across donors, and that assumption may not be true. Most CMV-associated TCR beta chains appeared to be HLA-restricted in a later analysis, and the HLA associations seemed to be driven largely by CMV exposure. A later genetic analysis associated a missense DCLRE1C variant with V-gene and J-gene trimming of TCR beta chains, and an independent cohort replicated the association. Some IMGT-functional V segments, including TRBV6-2 and TRBV6-3, could not be told apart with the 87-base-pair reads, so those segments were excluded. In this cohort, only TCR beta chains were sequenced, and detectable features were limited by the absence of alpha or paired-chain data. In a later analysis, HLA-associated TCR beta chains showed more clonal expansion and lower generation probabilities than non-associated chains that were equally common. Because counts were too low, about 18 rarely observed V segments, including chromosome 9 orphons, were excluded from the earlier analysis of a few hundred of the donors. A later analysis found that TCR association rates varied across HLA loci, with DRB1 alleles showing the most associated TCRs and HLA-C alleles the fewest. In an earlier analysis of about 550 of the donors, most TCR beta V segments were observed in productive rearrangements about 90% or about 30% of the time, broadly matching IMGT annotations. According to a later analysis, parvovirus B19, influenza, CMV and Epstein-Barr virus appeared linked to several top co-occurrence clusters. Linkage disequilibrium might explain the correlated functional status among segregating V segments, but an unknown experimental factor could not be ruled out. A further reported finding was that TCR beta sequences accurately predicted the HLA-A and HLA-B alleles for most subjects in the first cohort.

Library preparation used the immunoSEQ multiplex PCR assay. For the multiplex PCR, a mixture combining 60 forward primers for TCR Vbeta segments and 13 reverse primers for TCR Jbeta segments was used. A multiplex PCR assay on genomic DNA amplified the CDR3 region of rearranged TCR beta genes. On the Illumina HiSeq System, the amplified TCR beta libraries were sequenced as 87-base-pair reads. As for how the authors treated the data: In a later analysis, 80 million or so unique TCR beta chains were counted across the 500 to 700 repertoires, and some 10 million of these chains were shared by at least two donors. Raw reads were error-corrected and collapsed into unique sequences with a nearest-neighbor algorithm that merged closely related sequences to remove PCR and sequencing errors. V, D and J gene segments were assigned by aligning CDR3 sequences to IMGT reference sequences. For a sequence to be retained, a match of at least six nucleotides to both a V gene segment and a J gene segment was required. Rearrangements were classified as productive when the CDR3 lacked stop codons and remained in frame with V and J, and all other rearrangements were classified as non-productive. CDR3 was defined by IMGT convention, running from the second conserved V-encoded cysteine to the conserved J-encoded phenylalanine. The earlier analysis of a few hundred of the donors excluded any sequence lacking an unambiguous match to a single V gene segment. In an earlier analysis of roughly 600 of the donors, a V segment was called functional when productive rearrangements were above 56.7%, and segregating when the standard deviation between donors exceeded 5%. A statistical classification framework was built for diagnosing cytomegalovirus status from the catalog of TCR beta chain sequences. In a later analysis, TCR nucleotide sequences were compared against IMGT/GENE-DB human TR gene sequences so that V and J genes could be assigned. A later analysis assigned CDR3 sequences and most-parsimonious VDJ recombination scenarios with the TCRdist pipeline. A later analysis defined each TCR beta chain by its CDR3 amino acid sequence plus V-gene family, and excluded reads lacking a unique V-gene family. A later analysis removed roughly 590 highly shared, low-generation-probability nucleotide sequences to deal with suspected cross-contamination and a sequencing artifact. A later analysis calculated a clonal expansion index for each public chain from normalized within-repertoire ranks of inferred template counts. In a later analysis, generation probabilities were computed with a VDJ recombination model fitted to out-of-frame rearrangements, and the resulting probabilities were checked against IGoR. A later analysis scored TCR-TCR, TCR-HLA and TCR-CMV co-occurrence with hypergeometric tests, applying a repertoire-size bias correction to TCR pairs. A later analysis estimated false discovery rates by permuting HLA or CMV assignments 20 times. In a later analysis, co-occurring TCRs were grouped with DBSCAN, and TCRdist sequence similarity was added when clustering was performed within HLA-allele-positive subsets. Co-occurrence clustering excluded repertoires with fewer than 30,000 or more than 120,000 public chains, plus five with anomalous nucleotide sharing. TCRdb stores this immuneACCESS table with in-frame sequences only. Part of the clones is absent; in the studies checked, under half of the shortfall reflects unresolved V genes, and no reason is known for the rest. That table gives V, J and clone size, and the DNA gave D and trimming. The sample contains 150,000 to 200,000 clones, around 76% of them found a single time. The ten largest clonotypes hold approximately 2% of the sample.

Spanning cysteine to phenylalanine, the CDR3 consists of 16 amino acids. Only the CDR3 portion is preserved as DNA: 48 bases, with reading frame beginning at the first base. V lost 5 bases and J lost 0 bases, and the count of bases not matched to a germline gene is 9. The germline V gene (reference sequence) yields LNHDA for CDR1 and SQIVND for CDR2. The cohort consisted of 666 healthy bone marrow donors. Cohort members were all nominally healthy when sampled, although unrecorded immune exposures were likely present. The donor tested CMV seropositive and was one of the 289 seropositive cohort members. A peripheral blood sample was provided by each donor, and peripheral blood mononuclear cells were used for TCR beta sequencing. Genomic DNA was extracted from the blood cell samples with the Qiagen DNeasy Blood Extraction Kit.

This sequence uses TRBV19 and TRBJ1-1; TRBD1 agrees with 7 junctional bases. The TCR was taken from a woman in her 30s in good health and CMV-seropositive. The sequenced sample was PBMCs. Here the CDR3 is given as CASSRDSRYVNTEAFF. The DNA reads as follows: TGTGCCAGTAGTCGGGACAGTAGATATGTGAACACTGAAGCTTTCTTT. Joined to the reference TRBV19 and TRBJ1-1 proteins, this CDR3 gives the full variable domain: DGGITQSPKYLFRKEGQNVTLSCEQNLNHDAMYWYRQDPGQGLRLIYYSQIVNDFQKGDIAEGYSVSREKKESFPLTVTSAQKNPTAFYLCASSRDSRYVNTEAFFGQGTRLTVV.